The 15 T cell receptor beta chains given below trace back to one sample, sequenced in a study of blood T cell repertoires in COVID-19. Sequenced by immunoSEQ multiplex PCR; TCRdb stores in-frame clones only, minus some. The sample has about 460,000 clones, 75% to 90% seen once. The specimen sequenced was PBMCs or T cells enriched from blood (not recorded which). Every receptor here comes from a woman aged 55-70 years who had recovered from COVID-19.

This clone was observed once. V usage is TRBV12-5 and J usage is TRBJ2-3, with 9 bases matching TRBD2. Unmatched junction bases numbered 12, after V lost 6 bases and J lost 5 bases. This CDR3 is built from 16 residues. The germline V gene encodes CDR1 LGHNT and CDR2 FRNRAP. DNA for the CDR3: TGTGCTAGTGGGGAGGGTGGGACTAGCTGGAGAGATACGCAGTATTTT. This codes for CASGEGGTSWRDTQYF.

V usage is TRBV2 and J usage is TRBJ1-2; the D gene is possibly TRBD1 (5 bases). This CDR3 contains 13 residues. The V end was cut by 10 bases, the J end by 3 bases, with 15 bases between. Germline CDR1 is SNHLY and CDR2 is FYNNEI. CDR3 coding DNA: TGTGCCACGATAGGTTCGACAGACTATGGCTACACCTTC. Encoded protein: CATIGSTDYGYTF.

This clone has only a few counts. V gene TRBV19 combines with J gene TRBJ1-4; tentative D call: TRBD1 (6 bases). The CDR3 runs 13 residues. The V gene lost 1 base and the J gene lost 12 bases, with 12 bases spanning the gap. Germline-derived CDR1 and CDR2 are LNHDA and SQIVND (reference sequence). The CDR3 DNA reads TGTGCCAGTAGTATAGGGACAGTCGGGGAACTGTTTTTT. Protein sequence: CASSIGTVGELFF.

The chain recombines TRBV2 with TRBJ2-4; D might be TRBD2 (7 bases). Germline V gene sequence: CDR1 SNHLY, CDR2 FYNNEI. V was clipped by 1 base and J by 7 bases, with 23 bases between them. This CDR3 is 18 amino acids long. The CDR3 loop reads CASSEGSGGRGTANIQYF. CDR3 DNA sequence: TGTGCCAGCAGTGAAGGCTCTGGGGGGAGGGGGACTGCCAACATTCAGTACTTC.

This clone has a single count. The chain couples TRBV9 to TRBJ1-4; 9 bases line up with TRBD1. Looked up from germline, CDR1 is SGDLS and CDR2 is YYNGEE. After removal of 4 bases from V and 7 bases from J, the junction contained 8 bases not matched to a gene. This CDR3 contains 15 residues. The CDR3 coding sequence is TGTGCCAGCAGCATAAAGACAGGGGGTCGTGAAAAACTGTTTTTT. This encodes CASSIKTGGREKLFF.

The V gene is TRBV6-2 or TRBV6-3, the J gene TRBJ1-5, with TRBD1 matching over 11 bases. The J segment lost 3 bases and the V segment lost 6 bases, leaving 7 bases of the junction unmatched. The CDR3 has 16 amino acids. The germline V gene has CDR1 MNHEY and CDR2 SVGEGT. Here the CDR3 DNA reads TGTGCCAGCAGCCCTGGGGACAGGGGGAACAATCAGCCCCAGCATTTT. It yields the protein CASSPGDRGNNQPQHF.

This clone was observed once. The chain links TRBV29-1 to TRBJ1-2; D not resolved. Per germline, CDR1 SQVTM and CDR2 ANQGSEA. The V and J ends lost 3 bases and 8 bases respectively, with 19 bases between them. This CDR3 comprises 14 residues. The CDR3 bases are TGCAGCGTTGACGACTCTAACACCCTTAGGGGCTACACCTTC. As protein: CSVDDSNTLRGYTF.

The genes are TRBV27 and TRBJ2-3; D is unresolved. Germline values: CDR1 MNHEY, CDR2 SMNVEV (reference sequence). This CDR3 spans 15 amino acids. V shed 0 bases and J shed 2 bases, with 9 bases lying between them. In nucleotides, the CDR3 is TGTGCCAGCAGTTTATCTCCCAGGTTCACAGATACGCAGTATTTT. Amino acids: CASSLSPRFTDTQYF.

The chain has TRBV28 and TRBJ1-4, with D unresolved. Germline-derived CDR1 and CDR2 are MDHEN and SYDVKM. V was pared by 7 bases and J by 3 bases, with 9 bases between. This CDR3 is built from 13 residues. This CDR3 is CASNSRPNEKLFF. The CDR3 DNA reads TGTGCCAGCAATAGCAGACCTAATGAAAAACTGTTTTTT.

The rearrangement uses TRBV18 and TRBJ2-3; the match to TRBD2 covers 11 bases. The CDR3 runs 16 residues. Germline CDR1 reads KGHSH; CDR2 reads LQKENI. V gave up 0 bases and J gave up 3 bases; unmatched junction bases: 2. CDR3 residues: CASSPPTSGVTDTQYF. In DNA form, the CDR3 reads TGTGCCAGCTCACCACCGACTAGCGGGGTTACAGATACGCAGTATTTT.

The V gene is TRBV3-1 (or the pseudogene TRBV3-2), the J gene TRBJ1-2, with 8 bases aligning to TRBD1. Germline trimming cut 4 bases from V and 3 bases from J; bases unmatched to any gene: 7. Germline CDR1 LGHDT, CDR2 YNNKEL (reference sequence). This CDR3 comprises 15 residues. CDR3 bases: TGTGCCAGCAGCCCTCGGACAGGGTATTACTATGGCTACACCTTC. This encodes CASSPRTGYYYGYTF.

The rearrangement links TRBV5-6 to TRBJ1-6; no definite D call. Trimming shortened V by 0 bases and J by 8 bases, and 9 bases separated the two germline ends. CDR3 length equals 14 residues. Looked up from germline, CDR1 is SGHDT and CDR2 is YYEEEE. DNA for the CDR3: TGTGCCAGCAGCTTGGATTGGGAGGATTCACCCCTCCACTTT. Protein product: CASSLDWEDSPLHF.

This clone was observed a handful of times. The same CDR3 arises from other DNA sequences in this sample as well. The chain is built from TRBV6-5 and TRBJ1-1, with D unresolved. Germline-derived CDR1 and CDR2 are MNHEY and SVGAGI. The CDR3 is made up of 11 amino acids. The ends were cut back, 7 bases at V and 5 bases at J, with 8 bases in the middle. DNA for the CDR3: TGTGCCAGCACGGCGGGTACTGAAGCTTTCTTT. Encoded protein: CASTAGTEAFF.

J is TRBJ2-1 and V is TRBV5-1, with 8 bases aligning to TRBD2. Germline lookup yields CDR1 SGHRS and CDR2 YFSETQ. The CDR3 runs 15 residues. V shed 4 bases and J 4 bases; nucleotides not matched to a gene: 7. CDR3 residues: CASSNLAGAYNEQFF. Here the CDR3 DNA reads TGCGCCAGCAGCAATCTAGCGGGCGCGTACAATGAGCAGTTCTTC. The full variable domain, rest sourced from reference TRBV5-1 and TRBJ2-1, is KAGVTQTPRYLIKTRGQQVTLSCSPISGHRSVSWYQQTPGQGLQFLFEYFSETQRNKGNFPGRFSGRQFSNSRSEMNVSTLELGDSALYLCASSNLAGAYNEQFFGPGTRLTVL.

The rearrangement joins TRBV5-4 to TRBJ2-6; D uncertain. This CDR3 is built from 13 residues. CDR1 and CDR2 (germline): SGHNT, YYREEE (reference sequence). The V and J ends lost 4 bases and 3 bases respectively, with 5 bases between them. CDR3 loop: CASSPIGANVLTF. CDR3 DNA: TGTGCCAGCAGCCCAATTGGGGCCAACGTCCTGACTTTC.